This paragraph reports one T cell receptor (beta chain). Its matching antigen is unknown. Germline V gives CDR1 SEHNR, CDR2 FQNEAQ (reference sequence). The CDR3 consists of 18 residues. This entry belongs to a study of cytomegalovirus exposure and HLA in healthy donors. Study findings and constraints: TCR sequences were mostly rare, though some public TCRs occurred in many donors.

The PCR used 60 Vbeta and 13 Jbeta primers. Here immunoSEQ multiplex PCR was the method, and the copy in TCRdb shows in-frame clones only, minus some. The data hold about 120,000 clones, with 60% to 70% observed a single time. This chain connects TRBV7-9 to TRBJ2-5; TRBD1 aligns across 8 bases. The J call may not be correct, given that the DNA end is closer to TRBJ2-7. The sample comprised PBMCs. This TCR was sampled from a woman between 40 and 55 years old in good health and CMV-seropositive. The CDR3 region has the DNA TGTGCCAGCAGCTTAGTTCGACAGGGGCTACCTTCGAAGCACGAGCAGTACTTC. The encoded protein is CASSLVRQGLPSKHEQYF.